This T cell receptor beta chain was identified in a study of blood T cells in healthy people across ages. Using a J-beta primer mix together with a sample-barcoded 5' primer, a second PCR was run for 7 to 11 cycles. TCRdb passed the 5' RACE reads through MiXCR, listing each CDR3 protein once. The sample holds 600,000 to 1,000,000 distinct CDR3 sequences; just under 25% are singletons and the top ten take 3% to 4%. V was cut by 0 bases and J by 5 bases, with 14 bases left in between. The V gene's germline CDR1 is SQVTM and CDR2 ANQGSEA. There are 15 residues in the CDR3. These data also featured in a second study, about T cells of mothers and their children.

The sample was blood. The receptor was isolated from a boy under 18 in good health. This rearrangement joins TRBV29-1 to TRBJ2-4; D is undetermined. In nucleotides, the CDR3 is TGCAGCGTTGAAGACCCAGGTGATTACGAAAACATTCAGTACTTC. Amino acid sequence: CSVEDPGDYENIQYF.